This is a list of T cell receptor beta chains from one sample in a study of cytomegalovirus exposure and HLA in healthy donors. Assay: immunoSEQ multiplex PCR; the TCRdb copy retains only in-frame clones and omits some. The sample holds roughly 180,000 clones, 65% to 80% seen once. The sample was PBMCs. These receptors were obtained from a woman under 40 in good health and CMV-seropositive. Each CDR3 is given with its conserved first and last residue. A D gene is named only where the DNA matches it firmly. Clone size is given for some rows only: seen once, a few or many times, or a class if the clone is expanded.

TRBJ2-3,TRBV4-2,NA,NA,TGTGCCAGCAGCCAAGAGAGAGGCGGGGGCACAGATACGCAGTATTTT,CASSQERGGGTDTQYF
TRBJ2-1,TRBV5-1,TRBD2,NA,TGCGCCAGCGGGACTAGCGGGGGGTCCTACAATGAGCAGTTCTTC,CASGTSGGSYNEQFF
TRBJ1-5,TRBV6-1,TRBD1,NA,TGTGCCAGCAGTGCTTCGGGACAGACCTATAGCAATCAGCCCCAGCATTTT,CASSASGQTYSNQPQHF
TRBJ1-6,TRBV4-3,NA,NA,TGCGCCAGCAGCCAAGATGTTAAACGGTTTTATAATTCACCCCTCCACTTT,CASSQDVKRFYNSPLHF
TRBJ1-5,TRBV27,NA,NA,TGTGCCAGCAGTTTATGGAGGGACGGGACCCTTGACAATCAGCCCCAGCATTTT,CASSLWRDGTLDNQPQHF
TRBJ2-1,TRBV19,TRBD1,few,TGTGCCAGTAGTACCCTAACAGGGGGCGCCGACAATGAGCAGTTCTTC,CASSTLTGGADNEQFF
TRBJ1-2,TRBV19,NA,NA,TGTGCCAGTGGGAACAGGCTGATGGGGCGCTATGGCTACACCTTC,CASGNRLMGRYGYTF
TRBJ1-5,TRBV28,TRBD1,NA,TGTGCCAGCACTGGAACAGGGGTTAAACAGCCCCAGCATTTT,CASTGTGVKQPQHF
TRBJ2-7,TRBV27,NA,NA,TGTGCCAGCAGTACCCTTAGGGCCCTAACTGTTGGACTATCCTACGAGCAGTACTTC,CASSTLRALTVGLSYEQYF
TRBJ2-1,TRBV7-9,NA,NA,TGTGCCAGCAGCCTAGGCCGCGGGGTTTGGGAGCAGTTCTTC,CASSLGRGVWEQFF
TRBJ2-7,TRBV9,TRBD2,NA,TGTGCCAGCAGCCCGAGACTAGCGGGGTCCTACGAGCAGTACTTC,CASSPRLAGSYEQYF
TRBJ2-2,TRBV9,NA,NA,TGTGCCAGCAGCTCAGGGGTTCCCTGGGCCGGGGAGCTGTTTTTT,CASSSGVPWAGELFF
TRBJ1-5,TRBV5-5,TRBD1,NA,TGTGCCAGCAGCTTGGACAGGGGATCCAATCAGCCCCAGCATTTT,CASSLDRGSNQPQHF
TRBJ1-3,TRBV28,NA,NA,TGTGCCAGCAGTTTTGCAGGGAAAAACACCATATATTTT,CASSFAGKNTIYF
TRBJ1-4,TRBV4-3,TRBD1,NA,TGCGCCAGCAGCCAAAGATCGATTGGGACAGCTAATGAAAAACTGTTTTTT,CASSQRSIGTANEKLFF
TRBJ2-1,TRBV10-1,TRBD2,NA,TGCGCCAGCAGTGAGTGGCGGGGGGAATACAATGAGCAGTTCTTC,CASSEWRGEYNEQFF
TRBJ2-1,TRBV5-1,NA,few,TGCGCCAGCAGCTTGCTGGCGGGGGCCGCCCTACAAAAGCAGTTCTTC,CASSLLAGAALQKQFF
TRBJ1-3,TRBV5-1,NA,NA,TGCGCCAGCAGCTTGGAAGGTCCCGAGGCGGGCTCTGGAAACACCATATATTTT,CASSLEGPEAGSGNTIYF
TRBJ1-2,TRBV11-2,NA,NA,TGTGCCAGCAGCTTAGAATCAGGGGATGGCTACACCTTC,CASSLESGDGYTF
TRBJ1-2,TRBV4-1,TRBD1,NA,TGCGCCAGCAGCCCTGGGACAGGGGTGGACTATGGCTACACCTTC,CASSPGTGVDYGYTF
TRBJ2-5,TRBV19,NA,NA,TGTGCCAGTAGTATAAGACACCTACAAGAGACCCAGTACTTC,CASSIRHLQETQYF
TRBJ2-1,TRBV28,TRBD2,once,TGTGCCAGCAGTTTCCACCCGGGACTAGTGGACAATGAGCAGTTCTTC,CASSFHPGLVDNEQFF
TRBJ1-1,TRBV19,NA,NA,TGTGCCAGTAGCCCGGGAGGGACGAACACTGAAGCTTTCTTT,CASSPGGTNTEAFF
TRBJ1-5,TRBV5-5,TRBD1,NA,TGTGCCAGCAGCTTGTCAGGGGGCCTACGCAATCAGCCCCAGCATTTT,CASSLSGGLRNQPQHF
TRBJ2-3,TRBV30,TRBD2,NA,TGTGCCTGGAGCAACGGGGGGGTTACAGATACGCAGTATTTT,CAWSNGGVTDTQYF